This TCR beta chain was obtained from a study of blood T cells in healthy people across ages. A second PCR, run for about 7 to 12 cycles, used a sample-barcoded 5' primer plus a J-beta primer mix. TCRdb itself ran the 5' RACE reads through MiXCR, one entry per CDR3 protein. The sample shows approximately 800,000 distinct CDR3 sequences, 53% of them seen only once. There are 12 residues in the CDR3. The germline V gene encodes CDR1 SEHNR and CDR2 FQNEAQ (reference sequence). V was pared by 1 base and J by 9 bases, with 9 bases between. This clonotype was seen a few times. The sample comprised blood. V and J are TRBV7-9 and TRBJ1-2, with unresolved D. The clonotype was recovered from an elderly man in good health. This CDR3 reads CASSLEGDRYTF. DNA for the CDR3: TGTGCCAGCAGCTTAGAGGGAGACCGCTACACCTTC.